One and the same sample provided the 17 T cell receptor beta chains below, sequenced in a study of T cells after yellow fever vaccination. Each CDR3 protein is one row after TCRdb ran MiXCR on the 5' RACE reads. The table shows 120,000 or so distinct CDR3 sequences, with 13% to 15% occurring only once. Sample: CD8+ T cells sorted from PBMCs, taken 5 days after the yellow fever booster vaccination. These receptors all come from a man younger than 35 who received the YFV17D yellow fever vaccine.

This clonotype is a singleton in its sample. This chain joins TRBV11-3 and TRBJ2-1; 9 bases agree with TRBD2. V was pared by 0 bases and J by 5 bases, with 5 bases of the junction left unmatched. This CDR3 contains 16 residues. CDR1 SGHNT and CDR2 YENEEA come from the germline V gene. The CDR3 DNA is TGTGCCAGCAGCTTAGAGGCGGGGGGGCCCCACAATGAGCAGTTCTTC. Translated: CASSLEAGGPHNEQFF. Based on the CDR3 plus reference TRBV11-3 and TRBJ2-1, the full variable domain is EAGVVQSPRYKIIEKKQPVAFWCNPISGHNTLYWYLQNLGQGPELLIRYENEEAVDDSQLPKDRFSAERLKGVDSTLKIQPAELGDSAVYLCASSLEAGGPHNEQFFGPGTRLTVL.

This clonotype has a handful of counts. V gene TRBV11-2 combines with J gene TRBJ1-6; D is unresolved. This CDR3 has 16 residues. Trimming shortened V by 5 bases and J by 1 base, and 12 bases separated the two germline ends. Germline V gene lookup returns CDR1 SGHAT and CDR2 FQNNGV. The CDR3 DNA follows: TGTGCCAGCAGCATACCGGTTGGATCCTATAATTCACCCCTCCACTTT. Translation gives CASSIPVGSYNSPLHF.

This clonotype has ten or more counts. V gene TRBV7-9 combines with J gene TRBJ2-2, with TRBD1 identical over 9 bases. With V trimmed by 4 bases and J by 3 bases, 6 bases remained unmatched. CDR1 and CDR2 (germline): SEHNR, FQNEAQ (reference sequence). CDR3 length: 16 amino acids. CDR3 amino acids: CASSSSDRGDTGELFF. Here the CDR3 DNA reads TGTGCCAGCAGCTCCTCGGACAGGGGCGACACCGGGGAGCTGTTTTTT.

The DNA for the CDR3 is TGTGCCAGCAGTTACTTAAACACTGAAGCTTTCTTT. It codes for CASSYLNTEAFF. The V call is TRBV6-2 or TRBV6-3, the J call TRBJ1-1; D gene ambiguous. Germline-derived CDR1 and CDR2 are MNHEY and SVGEGT. Deletions cut 1 base from V and 2 bases from J, with 2 bases between. CDR3 length equals 12 residues.

V usage is TRBV12-3 or TRBV12-4 and J usage is TRBJ2-5; D possibly uses TRBD1 or TRBD2 (5 bases each). This CDR3 contains 14 residues. Between the trimmed V and J ends, which lost 2 bases and 9 bases, there was a span of 16 bases. The CDR3 region is CASSLLTDRGAQYF. The CDR3 bases are TGTGCCAGCAGTTTATTGACGGATAGAGGGGCCCAGTACTTC.

This clonotype has more than one count but fewer than ten. This chain connects TRBV2 to TRBJ1-2; tentative D call: TRBD1 (5 bases). CDR3 size: 15 residues. The germline V gene encodes CDR1 SNHLY and CDR2 FYNNEI. Trimming stripped 5 bases from V and 2 bases from J, with 15 bases between. The DNA of the CDR3 is TGTGCCAGCAGTCCCCGAGCCGACAGCAACTATGGCTACACCTTC. Translation: CASSPRADSNYGYTF.

This clonotype came up a few times. This chain uses TRBV28 with TRBJ2-2, with D tentatively TRBD1 (6 bases). The CDR3 is made up of 15 amino acids. From germline, CDR1 is MDHEN and CDR2 SYDVKM. The V end was cut by 5 bases, the J end by 3 bases, with 13 bases between. The CDR3 nucleotides are TGTGCCAGCAGTCTAAGGACAGTTGACACCGGGGAGCTGTTTTTT. Its protein product is CASSLRTVDTGELFF.

Comment on this clonotype: Its ends do not fully match the called genes, so a read error is possible. The chain uses TRBV29-1 and TRBJ2-7; TRBD1 aligns across 9 bases. The CDR3 sequence is 14 residues long. CDR1 is SQVTM, CDR2 ANQGSEA, per germline. The CDR3 loop is CSVEGTGRSYEQYF. CDR3 coding DNA: TGCAGCGTCGAAGGGACAGGGCGATCCTACGAGCAGTACTTC.

The V and J genes are TRBV30 and TRBJ2-1; 10 bases align to TRBD1. The CDR3 contains 16 residues. The trim removed 2 bases at V and 5 bases at J, leaving 9 bases unmatched. Germline CDR1 and CDR2: GTSNPN and SVGIG (reference sequence). The CDR3 here is CAWSPDRDRGHNEQFF. Here the CDR3 DNA reads TGTGCCTGGAGTCCAGACCGGGACAGGGGCCACAATGAGCAGTTCTTC.

V is TRBV4-1 and J is TRBJ1-1; D gene unclear. The germline V gene has CDR1 MGHRA and CDR2 YSYEKL. Trimming shortened V by 3 bases and J by 1 base, and 12 bases separated the two germline ends. This CDR3 has 15 residues. In nucleotides, the CDR3 is TGCGCCAGCAGCCAGCTAGACCTTACGAACACTGAAGCTTTCTTT. Amino acid sequence: CASSQLDLTNTEAFF.

The V call is TRBV2, the J call TRBJ2-5; D uncertain. Germline loops: CDR1 SNHLY, CDR2 FYNNEI. The CDR3 loop spans 18 amino acids. V lost 1 base and J lost 4, with 22 bases in between. In nucleotides, the CDR3 is TGTGCCAGCAGTGAAGTCGGGCAGTCCTCGAGAAAAGCAGAGACCCAGTACTTC. This encodes CASSEVGQSSRKAETQYF.

The chain has TRBV12-3 or TRBV12-4 and TRBJ2-3, with D perhaps given as TRBD1 or TRBD2 (5 bases each). The V end lost 1 base, the J end lost 1 base, and 9 bases lay between the germline ends. This CDR3 region has 15 residues. The CDR3 loop reads CASSLGDLGTDTQYF. CDR3 nucleotide sequence: TGTGCCAGCAGTTTAGGGGACCTAGGCACAGATACGCAGTATTTT.

This clonotype was counted only a few times. Here the CDR3 reads CASSLGSGRYEQYF. The DNA for the CDR3 is TGTGCCAGCAGCCTAGGGTCAGGGAGGTACGAGCAGTACTTC. The chain is built from TRBV11-2 and TRBJ2-7; D is possibly TRBD2 (6 bases). The CDR3 is 14 amino acids. V was trimmed by 5 bases and J by 4 bases, leaving 15 bases between them. Germline CDR1 and CDR2: SGHAT and FQNNGV.

By share, this clonotype ranks as medium-sized. The chain couples TRBV6-2 or TRBV6-3 to TRBJ2-2, with D perhaps TRBD1 (5 bases). Deletions cut 7 bases from V and 4 bases from J, with 22 bases between. This CDR3 has 17 amino acids. Germline assignment: CDR1 MNHEY and CDR2 SVGEGT. The CDR3, as DNA: TGTGCCAGCATCAAAAGCCGCCGGGTGGGGCGCACCGGGGAGCTGTTTTTT. It is translated as CASIKSRRVGRTGELFF.

The gene calls are TRBV6-2 or TRBV6-3 and TRBJ2-3; 8 nucleotides agree with TRBD2. In germline, CDR1 is MNHEY, CDR2 SVGEGT. V lost 0 bases to trimming and J lost 1 base; unmatched junction nucleotides: 3. The CDR3 extends over 16 amino acids. DNA for the CDR3: TGTGCCAGCAGTTACTCGCCCGGGGGGGGCACAGATACGCAGTATTTT. Its protein is CASSYSPGGGTDTQYF.

This clonotype was seen more than once but under ten times. The chain recombines TRBV25-1 with TRBJ1-2, with D unresolved. Trimming took off 4 bases at V and 7 bases at J, with 7 bases between the two ends. The CDR3 totals 11 residues. Germline lookup yields CDR1 MGHDK and CDR2 SYGVNS. The DNA for the CDR3 is TGTGCCAGCAGTGCGGGCGGTGGCTACACCTTC. This encodes CASSAGGGYTF.

This clonotype was recorded a few times. This rearrangement joins TRBV12-3 or TRBV12-4 to TRBJ1-1; tentative D call: TRBD1 (6 bases). Trimming took 6 bases from V and 4 from J, leaving 15 bases between them. This CDR3 is 14 amino acids long. The DNA for the CDR3 is TGTGCCAGCAGCCCAAGCAGGGGCGGCACTGAAGCTTTCTTT. It yields the protein CASSPSRGGTEAFF.